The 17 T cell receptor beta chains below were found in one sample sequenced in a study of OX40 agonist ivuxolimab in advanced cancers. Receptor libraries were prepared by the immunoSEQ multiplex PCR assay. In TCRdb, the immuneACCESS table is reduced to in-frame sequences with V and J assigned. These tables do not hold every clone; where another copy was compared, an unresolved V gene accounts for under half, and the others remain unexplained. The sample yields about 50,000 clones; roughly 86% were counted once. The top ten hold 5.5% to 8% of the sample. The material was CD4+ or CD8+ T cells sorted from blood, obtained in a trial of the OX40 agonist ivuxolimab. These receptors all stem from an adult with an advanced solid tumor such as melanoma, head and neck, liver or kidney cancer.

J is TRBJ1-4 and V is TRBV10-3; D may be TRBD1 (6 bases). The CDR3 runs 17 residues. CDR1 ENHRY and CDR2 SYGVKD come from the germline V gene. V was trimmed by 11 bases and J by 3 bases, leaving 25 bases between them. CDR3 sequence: CAAGPTIPGAPNEKLFF. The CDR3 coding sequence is TGTGCCGCAGGACCCACAATTCCAGGGGCCCCTAATGAAAAACTGTTTTTT.

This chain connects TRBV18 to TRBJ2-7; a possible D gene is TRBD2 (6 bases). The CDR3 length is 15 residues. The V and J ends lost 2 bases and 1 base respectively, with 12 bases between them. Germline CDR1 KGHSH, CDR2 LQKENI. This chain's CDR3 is CASSPGGSGSYEQYF. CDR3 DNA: TGTGCCAGCTCACCAGGAGGGTCGGGTTCCTACGAGCAGTACTTC. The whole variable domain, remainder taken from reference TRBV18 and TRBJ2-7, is NAGVMQNPRHLVRRRGQEARLRCSPMKGHSHVYWYRQLPEEGLKFMVYLQKENIIDESGMPKERFSAEFPKEGPSILRIQQVVRGDSAAYFCASSPGGSGSYEQYFGPGTRLTVT.

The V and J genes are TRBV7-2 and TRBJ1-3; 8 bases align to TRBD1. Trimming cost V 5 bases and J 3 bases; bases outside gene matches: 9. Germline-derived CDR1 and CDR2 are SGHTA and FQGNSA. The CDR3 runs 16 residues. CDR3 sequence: CASSRRSTGGGNTIYF. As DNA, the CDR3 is TGTGCCAGCAGCCGAAGATCTACAGGGGGTGGAAACACCATATATTTT.

The CDR3 DNA reads as TGTGCCAGCAGCGAGACGGGCGGGGAGCTGTTTTTT. It codes for CASSETGGELFF. The chain has TRBV5-5 and TRBJ2-2, with no clear D. Trimming pared 4 bases from V and 7 bases from J, leaving 8 bases between. This CDR3 is built from 12 residues. CDR1 and CDR2 from the germline V gene are SGHKS and YYEKEE (reference sequence).

The CDR3 sequence: CASSEVSVSEQFF. The CDR3 DNA reads TGTGCCAGCAGCGAAGTATCAGTCAGTGAGCAGTTCTTC. The chain is built from TRBV11-3 and TRBJ2-1; D remains unclear. Germline CDR1 SGHNT, CDR2 YENEEA. V lost 5 bases to trimming and J lost 9 bases, with 14 bases between them. CDR3 length equals 13 residues.

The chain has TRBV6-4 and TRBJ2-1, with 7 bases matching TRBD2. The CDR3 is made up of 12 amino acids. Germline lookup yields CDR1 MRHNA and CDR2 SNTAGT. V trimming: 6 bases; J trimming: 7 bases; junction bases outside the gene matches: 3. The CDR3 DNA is TGTGCCAGCAGGGGAGGGAGTAATGAGCAGTTCTTC. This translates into CASRGGSNEQFF.

The CDR3 nucleotides are TGTGCCAGCAGTGATAGTCAGGGGGCCAAGCAGTACTTC. It encodes CASSDSQGAKQYF. This chain joins TRBV28 and TRBJ2-7; the match to TRBD1 covers 8 bases. CDR3 length: 13 amino acids. The junction had 8 bases not matched to a gene; V was cut back by 5 bases and J by 8 bases. Germline values: CDR1 MDHEN, CDR2 SYDVKM.

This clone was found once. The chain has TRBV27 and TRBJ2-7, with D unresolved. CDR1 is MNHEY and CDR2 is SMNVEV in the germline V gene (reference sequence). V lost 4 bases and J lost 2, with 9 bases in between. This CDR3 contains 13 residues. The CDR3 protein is CASSSHLTYEQYF. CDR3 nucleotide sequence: TGTGCCAGCAGTTCCCACTTAACCTACGAGCAGTACTTC.

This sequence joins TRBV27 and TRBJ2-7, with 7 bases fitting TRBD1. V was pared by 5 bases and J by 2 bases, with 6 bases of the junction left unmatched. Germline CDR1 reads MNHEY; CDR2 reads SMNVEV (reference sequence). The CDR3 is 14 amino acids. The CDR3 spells CASSRQGLPYEQYF. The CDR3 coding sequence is TGTGCCAGCAGTCGACAGGGCCTTCCCTACGAGCAGTACTTC.

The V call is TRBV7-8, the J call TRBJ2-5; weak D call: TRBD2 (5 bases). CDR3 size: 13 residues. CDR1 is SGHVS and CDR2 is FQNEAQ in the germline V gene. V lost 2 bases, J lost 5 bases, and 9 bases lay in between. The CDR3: CASSLLARETQYF. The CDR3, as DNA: TGTGCCAGCAGCTTACTAGCACGGGAGACCCAGTACTTC. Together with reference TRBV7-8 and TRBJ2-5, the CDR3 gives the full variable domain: GAGVSQSPRYKVAKRGQDVALRCDPISGHVSLFWYQQALGQGPEFLTYFQNEAQLDKSGLPSDRFFAERPEGSVSTLKIQRTQQEDSAVYLCASSLLARETQYFGPGTRLLVL.

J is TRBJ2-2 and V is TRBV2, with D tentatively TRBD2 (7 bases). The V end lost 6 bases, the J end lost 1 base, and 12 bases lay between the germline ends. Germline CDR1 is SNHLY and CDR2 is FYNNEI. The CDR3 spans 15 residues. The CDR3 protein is CASRGGLMNTGELFF. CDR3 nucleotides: TGTGCCAGCAGGGGGGGGCTGATGAACACCGGGGAGCTGTTTTTT.

DNA of the CDR3: TGTGCCAGCAGTTTAATTCTTCGGATTGAAGCTTTCTTT. Translation gives CASSLILRIEAFF. The chain has TRBV28 and TRBJ1-1; no clear D gene. The CDR3 is 13 residues long. V was pared by 2 bases and J by 7 bases, with 11 bases between. Germline V CDR1 and CDR2: MDHEN, SYDVKM.

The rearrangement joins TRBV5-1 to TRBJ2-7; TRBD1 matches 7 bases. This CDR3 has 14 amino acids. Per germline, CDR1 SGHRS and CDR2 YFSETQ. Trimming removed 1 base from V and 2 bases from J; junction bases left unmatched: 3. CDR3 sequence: CASSLTGVPYEQYF. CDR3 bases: TGCGCCAGCAGCTTGACAGGGGTTCCCTACGAGCAGTACTTC.

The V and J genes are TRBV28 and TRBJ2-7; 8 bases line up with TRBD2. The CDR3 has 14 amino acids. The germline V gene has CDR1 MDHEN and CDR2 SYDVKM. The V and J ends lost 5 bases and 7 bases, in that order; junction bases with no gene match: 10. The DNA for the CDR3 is TGTGCCAGCAGTCCCGGGGGGGCTTCGTCGGAGCAGTACTTC. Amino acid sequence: CASSPGGASSEQYF. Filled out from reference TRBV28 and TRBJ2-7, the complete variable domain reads DVKVTQSSRYLVKRTGEKVFLECVQDMDHENMFWYRQDPGLGLRLIYFSYDVKMKEKGDIPEGYSVSREKKERFSLILESASTNQTSMYLCASSPGGASSEQYFGPGTRLTVT.

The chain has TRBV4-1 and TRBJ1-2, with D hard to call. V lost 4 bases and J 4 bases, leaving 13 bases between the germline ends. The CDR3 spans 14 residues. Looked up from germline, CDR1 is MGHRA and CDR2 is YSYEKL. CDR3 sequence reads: CASSPDHTVYGYTF. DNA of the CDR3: TGCGCCAGCAGCCCGGATCATACCGTCTATGGCTACACCTTC.

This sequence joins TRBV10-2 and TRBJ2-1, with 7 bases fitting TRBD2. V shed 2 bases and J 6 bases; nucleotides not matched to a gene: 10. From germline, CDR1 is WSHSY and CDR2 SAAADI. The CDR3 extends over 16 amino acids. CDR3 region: CASSEDVASGFNEQFF. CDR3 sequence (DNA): TGCGCCAGCAGTGAGGATGTGGCTAGCGGATTCAATGAGCAGTTCTTC.

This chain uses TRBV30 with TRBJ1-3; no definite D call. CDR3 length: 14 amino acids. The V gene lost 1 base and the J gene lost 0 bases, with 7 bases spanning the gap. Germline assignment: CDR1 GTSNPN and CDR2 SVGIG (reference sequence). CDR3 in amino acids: CAWSAQRSGNTIYF. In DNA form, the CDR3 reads TGTGCCTGGAGTGCGCAGCGCTCTGGAAACACCATATATTTT.